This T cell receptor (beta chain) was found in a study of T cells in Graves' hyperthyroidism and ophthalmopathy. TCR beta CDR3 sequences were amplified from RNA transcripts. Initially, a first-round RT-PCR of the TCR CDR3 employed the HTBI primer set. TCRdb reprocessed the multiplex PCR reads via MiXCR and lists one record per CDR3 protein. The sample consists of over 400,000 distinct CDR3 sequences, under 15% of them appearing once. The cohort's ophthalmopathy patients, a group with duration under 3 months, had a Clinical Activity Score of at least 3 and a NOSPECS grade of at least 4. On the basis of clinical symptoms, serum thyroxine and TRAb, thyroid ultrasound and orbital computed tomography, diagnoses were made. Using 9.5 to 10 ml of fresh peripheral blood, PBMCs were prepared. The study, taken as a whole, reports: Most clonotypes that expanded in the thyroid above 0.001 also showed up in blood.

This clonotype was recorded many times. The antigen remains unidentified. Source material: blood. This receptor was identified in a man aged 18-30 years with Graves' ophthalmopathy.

Written as DNA, the CDR3 is TGTGCCAGCAGCTTAGGGGGAGGGAGAGTAATAAATGAGCAGTTCTTC. Translated, it gives CASSLGGGRVINEQFF. This chain links TRBV7-2 with TRBJ2-1; 7 bases line up with TRBD2. V shed 1 base and J 7 bases; nucleotides not matched to a gene: 10. This CDR3 is 16 amino acids long. CDR1 is SGHTA and CDR2 is FQGNSA in the germline V gene.